What follows are 12 T cell receptor beta chains derived from one specimen sequenced in a study of CD8+ T cells in alopecia areata. RNA was isolated and reverse transcribed to cDNA, the sequencing template. TCRdb's copy holds only in-frame clones and misses some; the assay was immunoSEQ multiplex PCR. The sample has 250,000 or so clones, none seen only once. Cutaneous lymph node cells were pooled, and they were sorted using CD4, CD8alpha, NKG2D, NKG2ACE and other markers. Sequencing used CD4+ T cells sorted from a lymph node. The origin of the receptors is a C3H/HeJ mouse with alopecia areata. The mouse line has the MHC haplotype H2-k.

This clone has just a few counts. Mouse germline and gene names are used. The read ends 4 residues early relative to the CDR3; the germline J gene fills the gap. V usage is TRBV1 and J usage is TRBJ2-5; TRBD2 aligns across 9 bases. CDR1 NSQYPW and CDR2 LRSPGD come from the germline V gene (reference sequence). This CDR3 is built from 13 residues. CDR3 sequence reads: CTCMGGRPDTQYF. CDR3 DNA, as far as it was read: TGCACCTGCATGGGGGGGCGCCCAGAC.

Only a few counts were recorded for this clone. Each gene name is a mouse one. The read stops 4 residues short of the end of the CDR3; the missing end is completed from the germline J gene. The chain carries TRBV3 and TRBJ2-4; 11 nucleotides align to TRBD2. There are 17 residues in the CDR3. From germline, CDR1 is SNHLY and CDR2 FYNGKV (reference sequence). CDR3 protein: CASSLEELGGQKNTLYF. Partial CDR3 DNA: TGTGCCAGCAGCTTAGAAGAACTGGGGGGGCAGAAGAAC.

This clone was seen only a few times. The listed genes are named as in mouse. The CDR3 extends 4 residues past the end of the read, so its final part is completed from the germline J gene. The chain couples TRBV19 to TRBJ2-1; 8 bases align to TRBD2. V was clipped by 2 bases and J by 1 base; unmatched bases: 2. This CDR3 is 15 amino acids long. Germline V lookup: CDR1 FNHDT, CDR2 SITEND (reference sequence). The CDR3 loop is CASSMTGANYAEQFF. The covered CDR3 bases are TGTGCCAGCAGTATGACTGGGGCGAACTATGCT.

This clone has more than one count but fewer than ten. Gene names are mouse gene names. The read halts 4 residues ahead of the CDR3 end, with the missing end drawn from the germline J gene. The V and J genes are TRBV19 and TRBJ2-1, with unresolved D. Germline-derived CDR1 and CDR2 are FNHDT and SITEND (reference sequence). The CDR3 consists of 14 residues. V was shortened by 4 bases and J by 0 bases, with 8 bases between the two germline ends. The CDR3 loop is CASSLQTNYAEQFF. The DNA read from the CDR3 is TGTGCCAGCAGTCTACAGACTAACTATGCT.

This clone was seen only a few times. The genes are named according to mouse. The read ends 4 residues early relative to the CDR3; the germline J gene fills the gap. The chain has TRBV13-1 and TRBJ1-1; D perhaps matches TRBD1 (5 bases). Germline CDR1 reads NSHNY; CDR2 reads SYGAGN. V was shortened by 7 bases and J by 1 base, with 11 bases between the two germline ends. The CDR3 is made up of 13 amino acids. The DNA read from the CDR3 is TGTGCCAGCGTCGGTGGGGGAAACACA. Translated: CASVGGGNT. The full-length CDR3 reads as CASVGGGNTEVFF.

This clone was seen only a few times. All gene names here are mouse names. The read terminates 4 residues before the CDR3 end, so the remaining end is supplied by the germline J gene. The rearrangement uses TRBV1 and TRBJ2-3, with D possibly matching TRBD2 (5 bases). This CDR3 is 14 amino acids long. The V gene lost 3 bases and the J gene lost 1 base, with 8 bases spanning the gap. Germline CDR1 NSQYPW, CDR2 LRSPGD (reference sequence). CDR3 sequence: CTCSAPWGAETLYF. The sequenced part of the CDR3 DNA is TGCACCTGCAGTGCCCCCTGGGGTGCAGAA.

This clone was seen only a few times. Any gene name here is a mouse gene name. Read sequence stops 4 residues before the CDR3 end, and the germline J gene provides the missing end. V gene TRBV2 combines with J gene TRBJ1-2; a weak D match, TRBD1 (6 bases). The V gene's germline CDR1 is LGHNA and CDR2 YSYQKL. Trimming left V 0 bases short and J 0 bases short, with 8 bases between. This CDR3 has 15 residues. The CDR3 spells CASSQDGQPNSDYTF. Partial CDR3 DNA: TGTGCCAGCAGCCAAGATGGACAGCCAAACTCC.

Of note for this clone: The gene names given are mouse names. From the germline J gene comes the end of the CDR3, since the read stops 4 residues before it. The genes are TRBV1 and TRBJ2-1; 7 bases match TRBD1. V gave up 5 bases and J gave up 0 bases; unmatched junction bases: 7. CDR1 NSQYPW and CDR2 LRSPGD come from the germline V gene (reference sequence). The CDR3 contains 16 residues. CDR3 DNA (partial): TGCACCTGCAGTCCCGGGACAGTATATAACTATGCT. Protein product: CTCSPGTVYNYA. The CDR3, in full, reads CTCSPGTVYNYAEQFF.

Notes on this clone: Mouse names are used for the genes. The read terminates 4 residues ahead of where the CDR3 ends, so the germline J gene completes it. The V and J genes are TRBV13-3 and TRBJ2-2, with 10 positions matching TRBD1. CDR3 length: 15 amino acids. V trimming: 4 bases; J trimming: 4 bases; junction bases outside the gene matches: 4. The V gene's germline CDR1 is NNHDY and CDR2 SYVADS. CDR3: CASSRQGAATGQLYF. CDR3 DNA, as far as it was read: TGTGCCAGCAGTAGACAGGGGGCCGCCACCGGG. Variable domain in full (rest from reference TRBV13-3 and TRBJ2-2): EAAVTQSPRSKVAVTGGKVTLSCHQTNNHDYMYWYRQDTGHGLRLIHYSYVADSTEKGDIPDGYKASRPSQENFSLILELASLSQTAVYFCASSRQGAATGQLYFGEGSKLTVL.

Comments on this clone: Gene names are mouse gene names. The missing CDR3 end, 4 residues past where the read stops, is filled in from the germline J gene. The chain joins TRBV17 to TRBJ2-3; TRBD1 agrees at 10 bases. CDR3 length: 15 residues. Per germline, CDR1 MNHDT and CDR2 YYDKIL. The DNA read from the CDR3 is TGTGCTAGCAGTAGAGCCGGGACAGGGGAAGAA. Protein product: CASSRAGTGEE. The whole CDR3 is CASSRAGTGEETLYF. Full variable domain (rest looked up from reference TRBV17 and TRBJ2-3): DTTVKQNPRYKLARVGKPVNLICSQTMNHDTMYWYQKKPNQAPKLLLFYYDKILNREADTFEKFQSSRPNNSFCSLYIGSAGLEYSAMYLCASSRAGTGEETLYFGSGTRLTVL.

With regard to this clone: Mouse names are used for the genes. The read is 4 residues too short to cover the CDR3 end, so that end is filled in from the germline J gene. The rearrangement links TRBV13-1 to TRBJ2-5, with 7 nucleotides matching TRBD1. The CDR3 has 12 residues. Germline CDR1 and CDR2: NSHNY and SYGAGN. Partial CDR3 DNA: TGTGCCAGCAGGATACAGGGGGAC. Translating it yields CASRIQGD. The entire CDR3 protein is CASRIQGDTQYF.

Concerning this clone itself: Gene names denote mouse genes. The sequenced fragment ends 4 residues before the CDR3 boundary, so the rest is inferred from the germline J gene. The rearrangement joins TRBV19 to TRBJ2-3; 9 bases map to TRBD2. CDR1 is FNHDT and CDR2 is SITEND in the germline V gene (reference sequence). This CDR3 region has 16 residues. J lost 2 bases, V lost 1 base, and 5 bases had no gene match. The CDR3 protein is CASSISWGGYAETLYF. Incomplete CDR3 DNA: TGTGCCAGCAGTATAAGCTGGGGGGGGTATGCAGAA.